The source of this T cell receptor beta chain is a study of blood T cell repertoires in COVID-19. Study overall: Samples of COVID-19 (acute and convalescent) were obtained from the United States, Italy and Spain.

This clone was observed a single time. Measured with immunoSEQ multiplex PCR; TCRdb has only the in-frame clones, and not every one. The data contain tens of thousands of clones, around 90% of them singletons. V lost 1 base to trimming and J lost 8 bases, with 14 bases between them. This CDR3 comprises 14 residues. CDR1 SGHAT and CDR2 FQNNGV come from the germline V gene. The source of this sequence is a human donor in a cohort sampled during active COVID-19. Specimen: peripheral blood. The genes are TRBV11-2 and TRBJ1-2, with unresolved D. CDR3 nucleotide sequence: TGTGCCAGCAGCTTAGGGTCGGGATCGGGCGGCTACACCTTC. Protein: CASSLGSGSGGYTF.